This T cell receptor (beta chain) was sequenced during a study of blood T cell repertoires in COVID-19 (dated by TCRdb to 2018 to 2021). A note on the overall study: Collaborator samples came from the United States, Italy and Spain and covered acute and convalescent phases of COVID-19. The prospective study material was composed of cDNA or gDNA derived from T cells, B-cell-depleted T cells, or PBMCs. The dataset comprised deeply sampled blood TCRbeta repertoires from subjects exposed to, actively infected with, or recovered from COVID-19. The repertoires were released in a freely available public database intended as a resource for research on the immune response to SARS-CoV-2. The samples were drawn from two sources: the first 160 participants of the ongoing ImmuneRACE study, and 950 to 1,500 subjects contributed by 6 global collaborators. A de-identified subject ID, COVID-19 status, age in years and sex were almost always included in the sample metadata. Where available, HLA class I and class II types were taken from metadata supplied by the sample provider and were not determined by assay-based typing. What the research found in general, with its limitations: How much clinical and demographic metadata was included differed by source and by participant, and the metadata was provided uncurated.

Whole blood was collected in K2EDTA tubes by collaborating institutions according to the institutions' own protocols. Collaborator samples were shipped for TCRbeta analysis as frozen whole blood, isolated PBMCs, or DNA extracted from either sample type. Trimming removed 6 bases from V and 6 bases from J; the gene matches leave 3 bases unexplained. The CDR3 has 13 amino acids, counting the end cysteine and phenylalanine. Only CDR3 DNA remains: 39 bases, in frame from the first base. The germline V gene specifies SNHLY as CDR1 and FYNNEI as CDR2. This clone was observed a single time. The clone's antigen remains unknown. Base qualities were left out, and no much larger clone turns up one base away. The immunoSEQ Assay, a bias-controlled multiplex PCR, was used to amplify TCRbeta CDR3 regions from genomic DNA. On the study's bioinformatics: The number of nucleated cells in each sample was estimated by amplification of reference gene primers within the assay. Sequence reads were collapsed and filtered to measure the absolute abundance of every unique TCRbeta CDR3 rearrangement. For each sample, productive Simpson clonality was calculated by taking the square root of Simpson's diversity index across productive rearrangements. TCRdb took over this immuneACCESS table, retaining in-frame rearrangements with V and J assigned. Such tables are incomplete; in checked studies, under half of the missing clones stem from an unresolved V gene, and the remainder is unexplained. V and J calls and clone size are those listed in that table; D and trimming were worked out from the DNA. The sample has about 200,000 clones on record, just over 85% of them singletons. Roughly 4.2% of the sample rests with the top ten.

The sample was peripheral blood. The sequence derives from a man aged 45 to 65 with acute or convalescent COVID-19. The chain is made from TRBV2 and TRBJ2-3, with TRBD1 matching 10 junction bases. In nucleotide form, the sequence is TGTGCCAGCAGCGGACAGGGGGAGGATACGCAGTATTTT. Translation gives CASSGQGEDTQYF.